This T cell receptor (beta chain) was recovered during a study of T cells in Graves' hyperthyroidism and ophthalmopathy. General study points: Ophthalmopathy, as predicted by the model, came a median about six months after the prediction.

This clonotype was counted between two and nine times. The antigen is not known. This CDR3 region has 19 residues. The germline V gene has CDR1 SEHNR and CDR2 FQNEAQ (reference sequence). The J segment lost 0 bases and the V segment lost 0 bases, leaving 10 bases of the junction unmatched. From RNA transcripts, TCR beta CDR3 regions were amplified. A first-round RT-PCR of the TCR CDR3 used the HTBI primer set. One entry per CDR3 protein results from TCRdb running MiXCR on the multiplex PCR reads. The data hold a few hundred thousand distinct CDR3 sequences, with 16% observed a single time. The J gene is TRBJ1-3, the V gene TRBV7-9, with TRBD1 matching 8 bases. Material: blood. The TCR sequence derives from a woman aged 40 to 55 with Graves' ophthalmopathy. CDR3: CASSLASTGALSSGNTIYF. Written as DNA, the CDR3 is TGTGCCAGCAGCTTAGCGTCGACAGGGGCCCTGAGCTCTGGAAACACCATATATTTT.